This is a list of T cell receptor beta chains from one sample in a study of Ad26.COV2.S vaccination and SARS-CoV-2 variants. The method was immunoSEQ multiplex PCR; TCRdb's version includes in-frame clones alone and lacks a portion of them. Found here are about 350,000 clones, under 95% of them singletons; the top ten hold 3% to 5%. The sample here was peripheral blood, taken after recovery from COVID-19. The source is a human donor who had recovered from COVID-19. Both conserved end residues are part of each CDR3. The D gene is left open where the match is weak. Clone size is stated in some rows and not others, as once, few, many or a class when expanded.

cdr3_aa cdr3_nt v_call d_call j_call clone_size
CASSLVGNEQFF TGTGCCAGCAGTTTAGTGGGCAATGAGCAGTTCTTC TRBV27 NA TRBJ2-1 NA
CASSLPEYEQYF TGTGCCAGCAGCTTACCGGAATACGAGCAGTACTTC TRBV7-9 NA TRBJ2-7 NA
CASSPPGGGAQYF TGTGCCAGCAGCCCCCCGGGAGGGGGCGCCCAGTACTTC TRBV11-3 NA TRBJ2-5 NA
CASSAGADPRGQPQHF TGTGCCAGTAGTGCAGGGGCCGATCCCAGGGGCCAGCCCCAGCATTTT TRBV19 NA TRBJ1-5 NA
CATGTGGMNTEAFF TGTGCCACCGGGACAGGGGGGATGAACACTGAAGCTTTCTTT TRBV10-3 TRBD1 TRBJ1-1 once
CASAASLDEQYF TGTGCTAGTGCCGCGTCGCTCGACGAGCAGTACTTC TRBV12-5 NA TRBJ2-7 NA
CASSTSGGGDTQYF TGTGCCAGTAGTACTAGCGGCGGCGGGGATACGCAGTATTTT TRBV19 TRBD2 TRBJ2-3 NA
CASSLEGNTIYF TGTGCCAGCAGCTTAGAGGGTAACACCATATATTTT TRBV11-2 NA TRBJ1-3 NA
CASRGGGDGYEQYF TGTGCCAGCAGGGGAGGTGGGGACGGTTACGAGCAGTACTTC TRBV5-6 NA TRBJ2-7 NA
CASSLSGTSGPRTGELFF TGCGCCAGCAGCCTATCCGGGACTAGCGGGCCGAGAACCGGGGAGCTGTTTTTT TRBV5-1 TRBD2 TRBJ2-2 NA
CASSDQGGGLGYEQYF TGTGCCAGCAGTGACCAAGGGGGGGGTCTAGGGTACGAGCAGTACTTC TRBV25-1 NA TRBJ2-7 NA
CASSLRTNNEKLFF TGTGCCAGCAGCCTACGAACAAATAATGAAAAACTGTTTTTT TRBV3-1/TRBV3-2 NA TRBJ1-4 NA
CASSPGNRNTGELFF TGTGCCAGCTCACCAGGGAATAGAAACACCGGGGAGCTGTTTTTT TRBV18 NA TRBJ2-2 NA
CASSATGTSHNEQFF TGTGCCAGCAGCGCCACCGGGACTAGCCACAATGAGCAGTTCTTC TRBV6-4 TRBD2 TRBJ2-1 NA
CASSQGSVRVGGKLFF TGTGCCAGCAGCCAAGGTTCAGTTAGGGTAGGGGGAAAACTGTTTTTT TRBV3-1/TRBV3-2 NA TRBJ1-4 NA
CASSDKPAFF TGTGCCAGCAGCGATAAACCCGCTTTCTTT TRBV9 NA TRBJ1-1 NA
CASSLGTTTGAGELFF TGTGCCAGCAGCTTAGGGACTACGACCGGGGCCGGGGAGCTGTTTTTT TRBV5-4 TRBD2 TRBJ2-2 NA
CASSLEGVPYTGELFF TGTGCCAGCAGCTTGGAGGGGGTCCCTTACACCGGGGAGCTGTTTTTT TRBV5-5 NA TRBJ2-2 NA
CASGGGSYEQYF TGTGCCAGTGGGGGAGGGTCCTACGAGCAGTACTTC TRBV19 TRBD2 TRBJ2-7 NA
CASRFRGTIEKLFF TGTGCCAGTAGGTTCCGAGGGACAATTGAAAAACTGTTTTTT TRBV19 NA TRBJ1-4 NA
CASSSQDTEAFF TGCGCCAGCAGCTCGCAGGACACTGAAGCTTTCTTT TRBV5-1 NA TRBJ1-1 NA
CASSEQGNTIYF TGTGCCAGCAGTGAACAAGGAAACACCATATATTTT TRBV28 NA TRBJ1-3 NA
CASSRTPGQGAPNEKLFF TGTGCCAGCAGTCGGACCCCCGGACAGGGGGCCCCTAATGAAAAACTGTTTTTT TRBV6-6 TRBD1 TRBJ1-4 NA
CAGGVGTADGYTF TGTGCCGGGGGGGTCGGGACGGCCGATGGCTACACCTTC TRBV2 NA TRBJ1-2 NA
CAISDPDRDYQETQYF TGTGCCATCAGTGATCCGGACAGGGATTACCAAGAGACCCAGTACTTC TRBV10-3 TRBD1 TRBJ2-5 NA
CASRLGLGLPADEQFF TGTGCCAGCAGGCTAGGGTTGGGACTACCCGCGGATGAGCAGTTCTTC TRBV7-8 TRBD2 TRBJ2-1 once
CASCRDRGNNQPQHF TGTGCCAGCTGTAGGGACAGGGGTAATAATCAGCCCCAGCATTTT TRBV6-5 TRBD1 TRBJ1-5 NA
CASSYSASQPQHF TGTGCCAGCAGTTACTCCGCCTCTCAGCCCCAGCATTTT TRBV6-5 NA TRBJ1-5 NA
CASSENTETQYF TGCGCCAGCAGTGAGAACACGGAGACCCAGTACTTC TRBV10-2 NA TRBJ2-5 NA
CASSPGGGQPQHF TGTGCCAGTAGTCCAGGGGGAGGGCAGCCCCAGCATTTT TRBV19 TRBD1 TRBJ1-5 NA
CASSERRGGSYEQYF TGCGCCAGCAGTGAGAGGCGCGGGGGGAGCTACGAGCAGTACTTC TRBV10-2 TRBD2 TRBJ2-7 NA
CASSLGTRFYTEAFF TGTGCCAGCAGTTTAGGTACCCGGTTTTACACTGAAGCTTTCTTT TRBV27 NA TRBJ1-1 NA
CASSESGLNYGYTF TGTGCCAGCAGTGAATCAGGGTTAAACTATGGCTACACCTTC TRBV25-1 NA TRBJ1-2 NA
CASSLESGDHGYTF TGTGCCAGCAGCTTAGAGTCAGGGGATCATGGCTACACCTTC TRBV7-2 NA TRBJ1-2 NA
CASSIGGQGVWNTEAFF TGTGCCAGTAGTATAGGGGGACAGGGAGTTTGGAACACTGAAGCTTTCTTT TRBV19 TRBD1 TRBJ1-1 NA
CASSHEPFYGYTF TGTGCCAGCAGCCATGAACCTTTCTATGGCTACACCTTC TRBV7-9 NA TRBJ1-2 NA
CASSLSPDIDTQYF TGTGCCAGCAGCTTATCCCCGGACATTGATACGCAGTATTTT TRBV7-3 NA TRBJ2-3 NA
CASSLEAVGGDIAFF TGTGCCAGCAGCTTAGAGGCGGTAGGAGGGGATATAGCTTTCTTT TRBV7-9 NA TRBJ1-1 NA
CASSSIFYEQYF TGTGCCAGCAGCTCAATCTTCTACGAGCAGTACTTC TRBV11-2 NA TRBJ2-7 NA
CASRTGTGFGQPQHF TGTGCCAGCAGGACCGGGACAGGGTTCGGACAGCCCCAGCATTTT TRBV2 TRBD1 TRBJ1-5 NA
CASPQGNYEQYF TGTGCCAGCCCACAGGGGAACTACGAGCAGTACTTC TRBV6-1 TRBD1 TRBJ2-7 NA
CASSVDGGGGETQYF TGTGCCAGCAGCGTAGATGGCGGCGGGGGAGAGACCCAGTACTTC TRBV9 TRBD2 TRBJ2-5 NA
CSVEERGGDAKNIQYF TGCAGCGTTGAAGAGAGGGGGGGCGATGCCAAAAACATTCAGTACTTC TRBV29-1 NA TRBJ2-4 NA
CASSTTGGDSTGELFF TGTGCCAGCAGCACGACAGGGGGTGATAGCACCGGGGAGCTGTTTTTT TRBV7-9 TRBD1 TRBJ2-2 NA
CASRIGGDNEQFF TGTGCCAGCAGAATTGGAGGTGACAATGAGCAGTTCTTC TRBV12-3/TRBV12-4 NA TRBJ2-1 NA
CASSLGAGGYYEQYF TGTGCCAGCAGCTTAGGGGCGGGGGGCTACTACGAGCAGTACTTC TRBV11-2 TRBD2 TRBJ2-7 NA
CASSLSGAMNTEAFF TGTGCCAGCAGCTTGTCCGGGGCGATGAACACTGAAGCTTTCTTT TRBV7-6 NA TRBJ1-1 NA
CASSLSPVAGANVLTF TGTGCCAGCAGCTTATCCCCGGTCGCTGGGGCCAACGTCCTGACTTTC TRBV7-9 NA TRBJ2-6 NA
CASSQLTGPTTNEKLFF TGTGCCAGCAGCCAACTCACAGGGCCTACAACTAATGAAAAACTGTTTTTT TRBV14 NA TRBJ1-4 NA
CASSLKSGVDVYTF TGTGCCAGCAGCTTAAAGAGTGGGGTAGATGTCTACACCTTC TRBV7-2 NA TRBJ1-2 NA
CASSLRRPQEQFF TGTGCCAGCAGTTTAAGACGGCCCCAGGAGCAGTTCTTC TRBV12-3/TRBV12-4 NA TRBJ2-1 NA